The 30 T cell receptor beta chains below all came from one sample that was sequenced in a study of shared clonotypes between healthy human individuals. TCRdb's copy holds only in-frame clones and misses some; the assay was immunoSEQ multiplex PCR. The sample contains around 2.5 million clones, 93% of which appear only once. What was sequenced was naive CD4+ T cells from PBMCs. Described subset: CD45RA+ positively selected. The receptors originated from a man younger than 35 in good health. Some clones in this sample may be carry-over from other donors' samples.

Only one count was recorded for this clone. The same CDR3 is also encoded by other DNA sequences in this sample. J is TRBJ2-3 and V is TRBV5-1, with 10 bases that match TRBD1. V trimming: 6 bases; J trimming: 3 bases; junction bases outside the gene matches: 4. The V gene's germline CDR1 is SGHRS and CDR2 YFSETQ. This CDR3 has 14 amino acids. The DNA for the CDR3 is TGCGCCAGCAACAGGGACAGGGGAACAGATACGCAGTATTTT. This gives the protein CASNRDRGTDTQYF.

The CDR3 region has the DNA TGTGCCAGCAGCCTAGCGGGCATCGGCAATGAGCAGTTCTTC. It specifies CASSLAGIGNEQFF. J is TRBJ2-1 and V is TRBV7-3; 8 bases line up with TRBD2. CDR1 and CDR2 (germline): SGHTA, FQGTGA. The junction had 6 bases not matched to a gene; V was cut back by 5 bases and J by 6 bases. This CDR3 is 14 amino acids long.

V and J are TRBV7-9 and TRBJ2-1, with 7 bases matching TRBD1. The CDR3 is 17 residues long. The germline gives CDR1 SEHNR, CDR2 FQNEAQ (reference sequence). V trimming: 3 bases; J trimming: 0 bases; junction bases outside the gene matches: 8. CDR3 nucleotides: TGTGCCAGCAGCTTCCTCAGGACAGGTAGCTCCTACAATGAGCAGTTCTTC. Protein sequence: CASSFLRTGSSYNEQFF.

This rearrangement joins TRBV11-3 to TRBJ2-1, with TRBD2 matching over 10 bases. The CDR3 is 17 amino acids. V shed 1 base, J shed 4 bases, and the junction held 7 bases outside the gene matches. Germline lookup yields CDR1 SGHNT and CDR2 YENEEA. The CDR3 loop reads CASSLGGEREGYNEQFF. CDR3 bases: TGTGCCAGCAGCTTAGGTGGCGAGCGGGAGGGTTACAATGAGCAGTTCTTC.

This clone occurred a few times. This rearrangement joins TRBV30 to TRBJ2-2; no reliable D call. CDR1 and CDR2 (germline): GTSNPN, SVGIG (reference sequence). Trimming removed 1 base at V and 4 bases at J, with 10 bases between. This CDR3 comprises 14 residues. The CDR3 DNA follows: TGTGCCTGGAGTGGAAGTGTCCGCACCGGGGAGCTGTTTTTT. It codes for CAWSGSVRTGELFF.

The chain is built from TRBV28 and TRBJ2-3; 8 bases fit TRBD1. CDR1 MDHEN and CDR2 SYDVKM come from the germline V gene. This CDR3 has 15 residues. V shed 6 bases and J 5 bases; nucleotides not matched to a gene: 10. The CDR3 region is CASRGSQGAGDTQYF. CDR3 in DNA: TGTGCCAGCAGGGGATCCCAGGGGGCAGGAGATACGCAGTATTTT.

This sequence joins TRBV10-3 and TRBJ2-7; D is perhaps TRBD1 (6 bases). Looked up from germline, CDR1 is ENHRY and CDR2 is SYGVKD. V lost 7 bases to trimming and J lost 2 bases, with 15 bases between them. The CDR3 contains 14 residues. The CDR3 region has the DNA TGTGCCATCAAAGCACAGGGACCCGCCTACGAGCAGTACTTC. It yields the protein CAIKAQGPAYEQYF.

This clone occurred a few times. The chain combines TRBV9 with TRBJ2-1, with 7 bases lining up with TRBD2. The trim removed 4 bases at V and 0 bases at J, leaving 10 bases unmatched. Germline assignment: CDR1 SGDLS and CDR2 YYNGEE. The CDR3 is 17 residues long. CDR3 in amino acids: CASSPRGGGSSYNEQFF. The CDR3 coding sequence is TGTGCCAGCAGCCCCCGCGGTGGCGGGAGCTCCTACAATGAGCAGTTCTTC.

V and J are TRBV28 and TRBJ2-4, with a possible D match to TRBD1 (7 bases). Germline lookup yields CDR1 MDHEN and CDR2 SYDVKM. With 5 bases removed from V and 4 bases from J, the gap between germline ends came to 15 bases. The length of the CDR3 is 15 residues. DNA for the CDR3: TGTGCCAGCAGTCCAACACAGGGGACTAAAAACATTCAGTACTTC. Amino acids: CASSPTQGTKNIQYF.

The chain is built from TRBV15 and TRBJ1-2; possible D gene TRBD1, 6 bases. V was pared by 0 bases and J by 0 bases, with 11 bases between. Germline CDR1 and CDR2: LNHNV and YYDKDF (reference sequence). The CDR3 totals 16 residues. CDR3 sequence (DNA): TGTGCCACCAGCAGAGATTCGCCAGGGGCTAACTATGGCTACACCTTC. It yields the protein CATSRDSPGANYGYTF. The variable domain in full, with the rest retrieved from reference TRBV15 and TRBJ1-2, is DAMVIQNPRYQVTQFGKPVTLSCSQTLNHNVMYWYQQKSSQAPKLLFHYYDKDFNNEADTPDNFQSRRPNTSFCFLDIRSPGLGDTAMYLCATSRDSPGANYGYTFGSGTRLTVV.

A few counts support this clone. The junction and the germline gene differ at one end; a read error may be behind it. The rearrangement joins TRBV7-9 to TRBJ2-7, with D uncertain. The CDR3 totals 11 residues. The V gene's germline CDR1 is SEHNR and CDR2 FQNEAQ (reference sequence). The CDR3 DNA follows: TGTGCCAGCAGCACCTTAGAGCTCCTTAACTTC. This translates into CASSTLELLNF.

This clone was recorded a few times. The chain combines TRBV7-9 with TRBJ2-1; TRBD2 might be the D (6 bases). There are 16 residues in the CDR3. V lost 2 bases and J 4 bases, leaving 15 bases between the germline ends. In germline, CDR1 is SEHNR, CDR2 FQNEAQ (reference sequence). CDR3 nucleotides: TGTGCCAGCAGCTTATTGGGACTGGGCCTTTACAATGAGCAGTTCTTC. This gives the protein CASSLLGLGLYNEQFF.

This chain links TRBV6-1 with TRBJ2-6, with D possibly TRBD1 on 6 matching bases. Germline V lookup: CDR1 MNHNS, CDR2 SASEGT. V lost 4 bases to trimming and J lost 2 bases, with 18 bases between them. The CDR3 is made up of 18 amino acids. The CDR3 nucleotides are TGTGCCAGCAGTGCCCGTTGGGGGCGCATACCTGGGGCCAACGTCCTGACTTTC. Amino acids: CASSARWGRIPGANVLTF.

V gene TRBV28 combines with J gene TRBJ2-2, with a possible D match to TRBD1 (6 bases). Looked up from germline, CDR1 is MDHEN and CDR2 is SYDVKM. Trimming removed 10 bases at V and 6 bases at J, with 21 bases between. The CDR3 is 15 residues long. CDR3 coding DNA: TGTGCCACACGATACAGTTTGTCAGGGGCCGGGGAGCTGTTTTTT. It is translated as CATRYSLSGAGELFF.

The rearrangement joins TRBV7-2 to TRBJ1-3; D is unclear. The germline V and J ends were trimmed by 3 bases and 4 bases, with 7 bases remaining between them. This CDR3 is 13 amino acids long. Germline loops: CDR1 SGHTA, CDR2 FQGNSA. CDR3 DNA sequence: TGTGCCAGCAGCTTGTCGGCAGGAAACACCATATATTTT. It translates to CASSLSAGNTIYF. The variable domain in full, with the rest retrieved from reference TRBV7-2 and TRBJ1-3, is GAGVSQSPSNKVTEKGKDVELRCDPISGHTALYWYRQSLGQGLEFLIYFQGNSAPDKSGLPSDRFSAERTGGSVSTLTIQRTQQEDSAVYLCASSLSAGNTIYFGEGSWLTVV.

The chain recombines TRBV7-3 with TRBJ2-1; 7 bases line up with TRBD1. Unmatched junction bases numbered 5, after V lost 2 bases and J lost 4 bases. Germline V gene data show CDR1 as SGHTA and CDR2 as FQGTGA. This CDR3 region has 15 residues. In nucleotides, the CDR3 is TGTGCCAGCAGCTTACAGGACAGGATTTACAATGAGCAGTTCTTC. Translating it yields CASSLQDRIYNEQFF.

The chain combines TRBV18 with TRBJ2-5, with 8 bases fitting TRBD1. V dropped 6 bases and J dropped 0; count of bases not matched to a gene: 3. Per the germline V gene, CDR1 is KGHSH and CDR2 is LQKENI. The CDR3 loop spans 14 amino acids. This CDR3 reads CASSRQGNQETQYF. For the CDR3, the DNA is TGTGCCAGCTCGCGACAGGGGAACCAAGAGACCCAGTACTTC.

The chain carries TRBV7-3 and TRBJ1-3; D uncertain. Germline-derived CDR1 and CDR2 are SGHTA and FQGTGA. CDR3 size: 12 residues. With 3 bases removed from V and 3 bases from J, the gap between germline ends came to 3 bases. CDR3: CASSFVGNTIYF. The CDR3 region has the DNA TGTGCCAGCAGCTTTGTTGGAAACACCATATATTTT.

This chain connects TRBV28 to TRBJ1-5; perhaps TRBD1 as D (5 bases). This CDR3 region has 15 residues. CDR1 MDHEN and CDR2 SYDVKM come from the germline V gene. Trimming left V 3 bases short and J 0 bases short, with 9 bases between. Here the CDR3 reads CASSFQGTSNQPQHF. The DNA of the CDR3 is TGTGCCAGCAGTTTCCAAGGGACTAGCAATCAGCCCCAGCATTTT.

The rearrangement uses TRBV5-1 and TRBJ1-1; possibly TRBD1 for D (5 bases). V was clipped by 4 bases and J by 1 base, with 14 bases between them. The CDR3 has 15 amino acids. Germline assignment: CDR1 SGHRS and CDR2 YFSETQ. The CDR3 here is CASSVPGGSNTEAFF. In nucleotides, the CDR3 is TGCGCCAGCAGCGTTCCTGGGGGATCGAACACTGAAGCTTTCTTT.

This chain joins TRBV2 and TRBJ2-1, with 7 positions matching TRBD2. The J segment lost 5 bases and the V segment lost 8 bases, leaving 15 bases of the junction unmatched. Germline V gene sequence: CDR1 SNHLY, CDR2 FYNNEI. The CDR3 totals 16 residues. In DNA, the CDR3 is TGTGCCAGCTCGGGGGGATGGGAGATCTCTGACAATGAGCAGTTCTTC. Translated: CASSGGWEISDNEQFF.

The chain recombines TRBV30 with TRBJ2-1; 7 positions match TRBD2. Germline loops: CDR1 GTSNPN, CDR2 SVGIG (reference sequence). The CDR3 has 15 residues. V shed 3 bases and J 5 bases; nucleotides not matched to a gene: 10. DNA of the CDR3: TGTGCCTGGAGCATCGGACTAGTCGGACACAATGAGCAGTTCTTC. It encodes CAWSIGLVGHNEQFF.

The chain joins TRBV5-1 to TRBJ2-2; TRBD1 aligns across 8 bases. V was pared by 4 bases and J by 6 bases, with 8 bases of the junction left unmatched. This CDR3 spans 15 amino acids. Germline V gene lookup returns CDR1 SGHRS and CDR2 YFSETQ. Here the CDR3 reads CASSVGQVVAGELFF. CDR3 bases: TGCGCCAGCAGCGTGGGACAGGTGGTGGCCGGGGAGCTGTTTTTT.

This chain links TRBV2 with TRBJ2-3; possibly TRBD2 for D (6 bases). The CDR3 is 11 residues long. Germline assignment: CDR1 SNHLY and CDR2 FYNNEI. Trimming shortened V by 7 bases and J by 14 bases, and 16 bases separated the two germline ends. CDR3 DNA: TGTGCCAGCACCGTAGGCGGTAGCGGGTATTTT. Translated: CASTVGGSGYF.

This rearrangement joins TRBV12-5 to TRBJ2-7, with D unresolved. V lost 1 base and J 0 bases, leaving 13 bases between the germline ends. Per the germline V gene, CDR1 is LGHNT and CDR2 is FRNRAP. This CDR3 region has 16 residues. The chain's CDR3 is CASGLGWVALSYEQYF. Written as DNA, the CDR3 is TGTGCTAGTGGTTTGGGGTGGGTTGCCCTCTCCTACGAGCAGTACTTC.

Notes on this clone: The sample carries other DNA sequences with the same CDR3. The chain uses TRBV28 and TRBJ2-1, with a possible D match to TRBD2 (6 bases). The CDR3 is made up of 12 amino acids. V was shortened by 8 bases and J by 2 bases, with 7 bases between the two germline ends. Per the germline V gene, CDR1 is MDHEN and CDR2 is SYDVKM. The CDR3 reads CASGGAYNEQFF. Here the CDR3 DNA reads TGTGCCAGCGGAGGGGCCTACAATGAGCAGTTCTTC.

About this clone: Other DNA sequences from this sample encode an identical CDR3 as well. This chain connects TRBV7-9 to TRBJ1-1; unclear D gene. This CDR3 is built from 13 residues. CDR1 and CDR2 from the germline V gene are SEHNR and FQNEAQ (reference sequence). V was pared by 4 bases and J by 0 bases, with 6 bases between. This CDR3 is CASSSSMNTEAFF. The CDR3, as DNA: TGTGCCAGCAGCTCTAGCATGAACACTGAAGCTTTCTTT.

This chain joins TRBV14 and TRBJ2-7, with TRBD1 matching over 8 bases. Germline V gives CDR1 SGHDN, CDR2 FVKESK. Trimming removed 1 base from V and 3 bases from J; junction bases left unmatched: 5. CDR3 size: 15 residues. The CDR3 sequence: CASSQGPGQDYEQYF. In DNA, the CDR3 is TGTGCCAGCAGCCAAGGCCCGGGACAGGACTACGAGCAGTACTTC.

CDR3 in amino acids: CAISVGVGGNGEQYF. CDR3 nucleotide sequence: TGTGCCATCAGTGTTGGTGTCGGCGGGAATGGCGAGCAGTACTTC. This chain links TRBV10-3 with TRBJ2-7; D perhaps matches TRBD2 (6 bases). Germline CDR1 ENHRY, CDR2 SYGVKD. V lost 4 bases to trimming and J lost 6 bases, with 19 bases between them. This CDR3 contains 15 residues.

This sequence joins TRBV7-3 and TRBJ2-1, with 7 bases identical to TRBD2. After removal of 0 bases from V and 3 bases from J, the junction contained 11 bases not matched to a gene. This CDR3 is 18 amino acids long. Germline V gene lookup returns CDR1 SGHTA and CDR2 FQGTGA. The CDR3 region is CASSLTPRLADHYNEQFF. CDR3 sequence (DNA): TGTGCCAGCAGCTTAACCCCCAGGCTAGCGGACCACTACAATGAGCAGTTCTTC.